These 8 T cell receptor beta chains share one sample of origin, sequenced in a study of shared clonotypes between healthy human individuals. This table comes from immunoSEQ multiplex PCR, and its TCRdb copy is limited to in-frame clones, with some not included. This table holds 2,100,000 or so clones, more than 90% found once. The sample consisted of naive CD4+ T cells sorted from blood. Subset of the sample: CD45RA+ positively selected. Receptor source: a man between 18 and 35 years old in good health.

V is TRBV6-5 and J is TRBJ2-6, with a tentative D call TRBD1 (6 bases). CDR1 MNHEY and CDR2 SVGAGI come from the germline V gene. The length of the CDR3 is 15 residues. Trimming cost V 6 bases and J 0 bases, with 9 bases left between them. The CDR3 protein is CASRGQNSGANVLTF. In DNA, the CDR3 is TGTGCCAGCAGAGGACAGAACTCTGGGGCCAACGTCCTGACTTTC.

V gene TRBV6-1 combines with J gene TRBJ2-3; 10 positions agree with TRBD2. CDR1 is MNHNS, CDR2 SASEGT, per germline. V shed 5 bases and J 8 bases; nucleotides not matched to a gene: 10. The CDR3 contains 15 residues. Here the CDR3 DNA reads TGTGCCAGCAGTAGGCTGGCTAGCGGGGGTGGTACGCAGTATTTT. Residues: CASSRLASGGGTQYF.

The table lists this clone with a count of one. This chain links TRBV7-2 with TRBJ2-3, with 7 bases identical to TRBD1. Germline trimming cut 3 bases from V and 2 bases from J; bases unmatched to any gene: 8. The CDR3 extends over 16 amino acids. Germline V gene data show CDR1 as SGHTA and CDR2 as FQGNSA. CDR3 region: CASSLGKGTDTDTQYF. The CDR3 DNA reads TGTGCCAGCAGCTTGGGAAAGGGGACAGACACAGATACGCAGTATTTT.

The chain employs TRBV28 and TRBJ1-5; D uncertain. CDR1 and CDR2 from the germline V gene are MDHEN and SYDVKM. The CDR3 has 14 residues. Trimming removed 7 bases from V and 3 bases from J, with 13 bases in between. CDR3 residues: CASTPGQLNQPQHF. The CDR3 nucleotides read TGTGCCAGCACCCCAGGCCAGCTCAATCAGCCCCAGCATTTT.

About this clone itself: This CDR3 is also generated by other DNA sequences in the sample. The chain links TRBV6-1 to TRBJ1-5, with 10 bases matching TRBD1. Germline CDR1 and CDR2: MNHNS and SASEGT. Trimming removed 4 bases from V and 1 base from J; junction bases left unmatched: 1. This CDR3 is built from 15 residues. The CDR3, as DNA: TGTGCCAGCAGTGGGGACAGGGGAAGCAATCAGCCCCAGCATTTT. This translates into CASSGDRGSNQPQHF.

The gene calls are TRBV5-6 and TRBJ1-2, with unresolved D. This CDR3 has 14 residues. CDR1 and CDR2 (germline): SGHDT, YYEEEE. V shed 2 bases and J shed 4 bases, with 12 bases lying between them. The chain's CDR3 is CASSFLPGPYGYTF. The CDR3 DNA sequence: TGTGCCAGCAGCTTCTTGCCCGGCCCCTATGGCTACACCTTC.

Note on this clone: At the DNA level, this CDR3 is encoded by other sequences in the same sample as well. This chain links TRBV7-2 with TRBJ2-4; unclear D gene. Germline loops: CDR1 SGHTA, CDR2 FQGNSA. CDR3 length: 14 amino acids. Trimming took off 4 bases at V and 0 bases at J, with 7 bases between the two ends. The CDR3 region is CASSSPLAKNIQYF. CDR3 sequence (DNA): TGTGCCAGCAGCTCCCCCTTAGCCAAAAACATTCAGTACTTC.

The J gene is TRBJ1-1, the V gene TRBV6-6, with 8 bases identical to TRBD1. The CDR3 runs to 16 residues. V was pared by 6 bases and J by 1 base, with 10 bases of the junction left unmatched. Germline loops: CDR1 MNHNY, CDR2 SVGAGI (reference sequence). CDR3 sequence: CASRSAQQGGNTEAFF. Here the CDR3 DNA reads TGTGCCAGCAGATCAGCACAACAGGGGGGGAACACTGAAGCTTTCTTT.